The 26 T cell receptor beta chains presented below share a single source sample, sequenced in a study of blood T cell repertoires in COVID-19. Here immunoSEQ multiplex PCR was the method, and the copy in TCRdb shows in-frame clones only, minus some. The table includes tens of thousands of clones, approximately 90% detected once. The sample was peripheral blood. The receptors were gathered from a woman older than 75 with active COVID-19.

This clone was seen more than once but under ten times. The gene calls are TRBV7-9 and TRBJ2-7, with D maybe TRBD2 (5 bases). The germline V gene encodes CDR1 SEHNR and CDR2 FQNEAQ (reference sequence). This CDR3 has 14 residues. The ends were cut back, 3 bases at V and 2 bases at J, with 11 bases in the middle. CDR3 nucleotide sequence: TGTGCCAGCAGCTTGGGCGGGCAAACCTACGAGCAGTACTTC. This gives the protein CASSLGGQTYEQYF.

V usage is TRBV19 and J usage is TRBJ2-5; the match to TRBD2 covers 7 bases. This CDR3 has 14 amino acids. CDR1 is LNHDA, CDR2 SQIVND, per germline (reference sequence). V was clipped by 1 base and J by 5 bases; unmatched bases: 4. In DNA, the CDR3 is TGTGCCAGTAGTATAGGAGGGAGGGCCGAGACCCAGTACTTC. Amino acid sequence: CASSIGGRAETQYF.

The chain has TRBV6-6 and TRBJ2-4, with 7 bases identical to TRBD2. The V segment lost 5 bases and the J segment 4 bases; nucleotides outside the gene matches: 14. Germline CDR1 reads MNHNY; CDR2 reads SVGAGI (reference sequence). The CDR3 extends over 17 amino acids. The CDR3 region is CASSPSLFREAKNIQYF. The CDR3 DNA is TGTGCCAGCAGTCCCTCCCTCTTCCGGGAGGCAAAAAACATTCAGTACTTC.

This sequence joins TRBV11-2 and TRBJ1-1; D is uncertain. Trimming took 2 bases from V and 0 from J, leaving 4 bases between them. The CDR3 extends over 13 amino acids. The germline gives CDR1 SGHAT, CDR2 FQNNGV. CDR3 region: CASSLLLNTEAFF. As DNA, the CDR3 is TGTGCCAGCAGCTTACTATTGAACACTGAAGCTTTCTTT.

The DNA of the CDR3 is TGTGCCAGCAGCTTAGTATCATTGGGCGGGAGTTACAGACAAGAGACCCAGTACTTC. This gives the protein CASSLVSLGGSYRQETQYF. The chain carries TRBV7-2 and TRBJ2-5; 7 bases line up with TRBD2. The trim removed 1 base at V and 2 bases at J, leaving 16 bases unmatched. CDR3 length equals 19 residues. Germline V CDR1 and CDR2: SGHTA, FQGNSA.

The genes are TRBV5-4 and TRBJ2-7, with a possible D match to TRBD2 (6 bases). This CDR3 has 13 amino acids. V lost 4 bases and J 7 bases, leaving 15 bases between the germline ends. Per germline, CDR1 SGHNT and CDR2 YYREEE (reference sequence). The CDR3 spells CASSPAARGEQYF. The CDR3, as DNA: TGTGCCAGCAGCCCCGCGGCCCGGGGGGAGCAGTACTTC.

The chain combines TRBV30 with TRBJ2-7; maybe TRBD2 (6 bases). CDR3 length: 14 residues. CDR1 and CDR2 (germline): GTSNPN, SVGIG (reference sequence). The CDR3 region has the DNA TGTGCTTTCAGCATGGAGGGCCGGTTCTACGAGCAGTACTTC. Amino acids: CAFSMEGRFYEQYF.

This clone is a singleton in its sample. The V and J genes are TRBV7-9 and TRBJ1-1; D may be TRBD1 (5 bases). V dropped 1 base and J dropped 6 bases, with 18 bases sitting between them. The CDR3 has 16 amino acids. Per germline, CDR1 SEHNR and CDR2 FQNEAQ (reference sequence). The CDR3: CASSLGGGREGAEAFF. The CDR3 nucleotides read TGTGCCAGCAGCTTAGGAGGTGGCAGGGAGGGCGCTGAAGCTTTCTTT.

This clone was detected only a few times. J is TRBJ1-5 and V is TRBV18; no definite D call. The CDR3 has 13 residues. Trimming pared 1 base from V and 8 bases from J, leaving 9 bases between. In germline, CDR1 is KGHSH, CDR2 LQKENI. The CDR3 nucleotides read TGTGCCAGCTCACCACGGGCGGGTGAGCCCCAGCATTTT. It yields the protein CASSPRAGEPQHF.

The chain is built from TRBV28 and TRBJ1-3; weak D call: TRBD1 (5 bases). Germline V gene sequence: CDR1 MDHEN, CDR2 SYDVKM. The CDR3 has 13 amino acids. V dropped 2 bases and J dropped 10 bases, with 12 bases sitting between them. CDR3 region: CASSLRQYDTIYF. The CDR3 nucleotides are TGTGCCAGCAGTTTAAGACAGTACGATACCATATATTTT.

The V and J genes are TRBV29-1 and TRBJ2-7; 8 bases align to TRBD1. This CDR3 comprises 12 residues. Germline trimming cut 7 bases from V and 2 bases from J; bases unmatched to any gene: 4. CDR1 and CDR2 (germline): SQVTM, ANQGSEA. The CDR3 sequence: CSATDRAYEQYF. CDR3 DNA sequence: TGCAGCGCCACGGACAGGGCCTACGAGCAGTACTTC.

The chain couples TRBV7-2 to TRBJ2-1; TRBD1 might be the D (6 bases). The V end was cut by 2 bases, the J end by 7 bases, with 12 bases between. Germline lookup yields CDR1 SGHTA and CDR2 FQGNSA. This CDR3 is built from 14 residues. As DNA, the CDR3 is TGTGCCAGCAGCTTAAACAGGGAGTTGAATGAGCAGTTCTTC. Translating it yields CASSLNRELNEQFF.

This rearrangement joins TRBV23-1 to TRBJ2-5; D is perhaps TRBD1 (8 bases). TRBV23-1 is noted as an ORF with a role that remains uncertain. The V end was cut by 3 bases, the J end by 4 bases, with 18 bases between. CDR3 length: 16 residues. The CDR3 sequence: CASSHHRGGNGETQYF. For the CDR3, the DNA is TGCGCCAGCAGTCATCACAGGGGGGGAAATGGAGAGACCCAGTACTTC.

The genes are TRBV9 and TRBJ2-1; TRBD2 matches at 7 bases. The CDR3 loop spans 14 amino acids. V lost 4 bases to trimming and J lost 2 bases; unmatched junction nucleotides: 3. CDR1 SGDLS and CDR2 YYNGEE come from the germline V gene. The CDR3 protein is CASSPGLAYNEQFF. In DNA, the CDR3 is TGTGCCAGCAGCCCAGGACTAGCCTACAATGAGCAGTTCTTC.

The J gene is TRBJ1-1, the V gene TRBV7-9, with 7 nucleotides matching TRBD1. The CDR3 length is 14 residues. The ends lost 5 bases at V and 1 base at J; junction bases unmatched: 4. The germline gives CDR1 SEHNR, CDR2 FQNEAQ (reference sequence). CDR3 sequence: CASSKRDRNTEAFF. In DNA form, the CDR3 reads TGTGCCAGCAGCAAACGGGACAGGAACACTGAAGCTTTCTTT.

The chain joins TRBV9 to TRBJ1-5; D gene ambiguous. The CDR3 covers 17 residues. Deletions cut 0 bases from V and 2 bases from J, with 15 bases between. The germline CDR1 and CDR2 sequences are SGDLS and YYNGEE. The CDR3 nucleotides read TGTGCCAGCAGCGTAGCTAGAACATCCCTTGGCAATCAGCCCCAGCATTTT. This sequence encodes CASSVARTSLGNQPQHF.

This rearrangement joins TRBV11-3 to TRBJ2-3, with D perhaps matching TRBD1 (6 bases). The CDR3 loop spans 13 amino acids. V was clipped by 2 bases and J by 5 bases, with 8 bases between them. Germline loops: CDR1 SGHNT, CDR2 YENEEA. The CDR3 sequence: CASSLQGLDTQYF. The CDR3 nucleotides read TGTGCCAGCAGCTTACAGGGGTTAGATACGCAGTATTTT.

The J gene is TRBJ2-7, the V gene TRBV4-2, with D possibly matching TRBD2 (5 bases). V was cut by 1 base and J by 9 bases, with 13 bases left in between. The CDR3 has 13 amino acids. Germline V gene lookup returns CDR1 LGHNA and CDR2 YNFKEQ. The CDR3 DNA sequence: TGTGCCAGCAGCCAAGTCTTGGGAGACGGGCAGTACTTC. It encodes CASSQVLGDGQYF.

This sequence joins TRBV28 and TRBJ2-2; D not resolved. CDR1 is MDHEN, CDR2 SYDVKM, per germline. The CDR3 has 11 residues. Trimming took off 6 bases at V and 5 bases at J, with 4 bases between the two ends. As DNA, the CDR3 is TGTGCCAGCAGACTAACCGGGGAGCTGTTTTTT. It translates to CASRLTGELFF.

The rearrangement uses TRBV20-1 and TRBJ1-2; D unresolved. Germline CDR1 and CDR2: DFQATT and SNEGSKA (reference sequence). With 3 bases removed from V and 5 bases from J, the gap between germline ends came to 4 bases. This CDR3 comprises 10 residues. The CDR3 DNA reads as TGCAGTGCTAGGGAGTATGGCTACACCTTC. It codes for CSAREYGYTF.

The J gene is TRBJ2-4, the V gene TRBV9, with TRBD1 as a possible D gene (6 bases). The CDR3 has 15 residues. Germline V gene sequence: CDR1 SGDLS, CDR2 YYNGEE. V lost 0 bases and J lost 7, with 14 bases in between. The CDR3 region is CASSVAGDITNIQYF. The CDR3 DNA reads TGTGCCAGCAGCGTAGCCGGGGACATAACGAACATTCAGTACTTC.

The chain links TRBV19 to TRBJ1-4, with 12 bases that match TRBD1. V trimming: 2 bases; J trimming: 8 bases; junction bases outside the gene matches: 9. The CDR3 runs to 17 residues. Germline V gives CDR1 LNHDA, CDR2 SQIVND (reference sequence). CDR3 sequence reads: CASSIPGQGAVGEKLFF. CDR3 DNA sequence: TGTGCCAGTAGTATACCGGGACAGGGGGCGGTAGGCGAAAAACTGTTTTTT. The complete variable domain, with remaining parts taken from reference TRBV19 and TRBJ1-4, reads DGGITQSPKYLFRKEGQNVTLSCEQNLNHDAMYWYRQDPGQGLRLIYYSQIVNDFQKGDIAEGYSVSREKKESFPLTVTSAQKNPTAFYLCASSIPGQGAVGEKLFFGSGTQLSVL.

This clone was seen only a few times. The chain links TRBV6-2 or TRBV6-3 to TRBJ2-4; D uncertain. Germline lookup yields CDR1 MNHEY and CDR2 SVGEGT. The V end lost 4 bases, the J end lost 1 base, and 11 bases lay between the germline ends. The CDR3 contains 15 residues. The CDR3 nucleotides are TGTGCCAGCAGTTCTGGCGGAGTCGCCAAAAACATTCAGTACTTC. It translates to CASSSGGVAKNIQYF.

The chain combines TRBV10-3 with TRBJ2-1, with TRBD2 matching 10 bases. Trimming took 2 bases from V and 7 from J; bases not matched to a gene: 8. This CDR3 contains 16 residues. Germline V CDR1 and CDR2: ENHRY, SYGVKD. The DNA of the CDR3 is TGTGCCATCAGTGAGACTAGCGGGAACCCAAGGAATGAGCAGTTCTTC. This codes for CAISETSGNPRNEQFF.

This clone appeared once. The chain uses TRBV19 and TRBJ1-5; TRBD1 might be the D (6 bases). The CDR3 runs 12 residues. The germline V and J ends were trimmed by 8 bases and 6 bases, with 11 bases remaining between them. Germline V CDR1 and CDR2: LNHDA, SQIVND (reference sequence). The CDR3 coding sequence is TGTGCCAGTCAGGGGCTGGCTCAGCCCCAGCATTTT. The encoded protein is CASQGLAQPQHF.

V and J are TRBV7-2 and TRBJ2-5; 10 bases line up with TRBD2. Germline loops: CDR1 SGHTA, CDR2 FQGNSA. The CDR3 contains 15 residues. The V and J ends lost 5 bases and 4 bases, in that order; junction bases with no gene match: 7. The CDR3 protein is CASSASAGGPETQYF. The CDR3 nucleotides are TGTGCCAGCAGCGCGTCAGCGGGAGGGCCAGAGACCCAGTACTTC.